Each of the 27 T cell receptor beta chains below was sequenced from the same sample in a study of T cell clonotyping in hematopoietic cell transplantation. TCRdb's table, derived via immunoSEQ multiplex PCR, lists solely in-frame clones and lacks some. The profile shows about 28,000 clones, approximately 77% of them singletons. Time point: recipient sample about 28 days before transplant, after cytoreduction. Source: peripheral blood mononuclear cells, taken before stem cell transplant. Every receptor here comes from a man aged 35 to 55 with acute myeloid leukemia. Some clones in this sample may be carry-over from other donors' samples.

The chain couples TRBV27 to TRBJ2-1; 9 bases align to TRBD1. This CDR3 has 16 residues. V lost 8 bases and J lost 7; bases outside the gene matches: 15. CDR1 is MNHEY and CDR2 is SMNVEV in the germline V gene (reference sequence). This CDR3 is CASRGGQGLIRNEQFF. The CDR3 DNA is TGTGCCAGCCGAGGGGGACAGGGCTTAATCAGGAATGAGCAGTTCTTC.

The V call is TRBV20-1, the J call TRBJ2-7; the D is unclear. The CDR3 totals 11 residues. With 0 bases removed from V and 3 bases from J, the gap between germline ends came to 3 bases. Germline CDR1 DFQATT, CDR2 SNEGSKA (reference sequence). The chain's CDR3 is CSARDFYEQYF. Here the CDR3 DNA reads TGCAGTGCTAGAGATTTCTACGAGCAGTACTTC.

This chain joins TRBV6-5 and TRBJ2-7, with 10 positions matching TRBD1. CDR1 is MNHEY, CDR2 SVGAGI, per germline. V lost 2 bases and J lost 2; bases outside the gene matches: 0. The CDR3 sequence is 14 residues long. The CDR3 DNA reads TGTGCCAGCAGTTACGGGACAGGGGCCTACGAGCAGTACTTC. It encodes CASSYGTGAYEQYF.

This clone was seen just once. This sequence joins TRBV7-2 and TRBJ2-7; D ambiguous. Germline lookup yields CDR1 SGHTA and CDR2 FQGNSA. V lost 4 bases, J lost 5 bases, and 12 bases lay in between. The CDR3 contains 13 residues. CDR3 nucleotides: TGTGCCAGCAGCTCCCCCCAGGTCAACGAGCAGTACTTC. Residues: CASSSPQVNEQYF.

The CDR3 sequence: CASSTFDSGNTEAFF. The CDR3 region has the DNA TGTGCCAGTAGTACGTTTGACAGTGGGAACACTGAAGCTTTCTTT. This chain links TRBV19 with TRBJ1-1, with D tentatively TRBD1 (5 bases). There are 15 residues in the CDR3. Trimming took 4 bases from V and 1 from J, leaving 13 bases between them. CDR1 is LNHDA, CDR2 SQIVND, per germline (reference sequence).

This clone is medium-sized in the sample. The V and J genes are TRBV6-5 and TRBJ2-3; weak D call: TRBD2 (6 bases). This CDR3 contains 14 residues. V lost 6 bases to trimming and J lost 5 bases, with 15 bases between them. Germline CDR1 reads MNHEY; CDR2 reads SVGAGI. CDR3 loop: CASRLSGSGDTQYF. CDR3 bases: TGTGCCAGCAGACTGTCTGGTAGCGGAGATACGCAGTATTTT.

The chain recombines TRBV5-4 with TRBJ1-2, with 9 nucleotides matching TRBD1. This CDR3 spans 13 amino acids. Unmatched junction bases numbered 4, after V lost 3 bases and J lost 7 bases. The germline CDR1 and CDR2 sequences are SGHNT and YYREEE (reference sequence). CDR3 sequence: CASSSTGGGGYTF. The CDR3 bases are TGTGCCAGCAGCTCAACAGGGGGCGGTGGCTACACCTTC.

The chain recombines TRBV4-3 with TRBJ2-7, with a tentative D call TRBD1 (6 bases). Per germline, CDR1 LGHNA and CDR2 YSLEER. This CDR3 has 17 residues. Between the trimmed V and J ends, which lost 0 bases and 7 bases, there was a span of 22 bases. This chain's CDR3 is CASSQDTGQRLSAEQYF. The CDR3, as DNA: TGCGCCAGCAGCCAAGATACCGGACAGCGTCTTTCCGCAGAGCAGTACTTC.

The chain carries TRBV19 and TRBJ1-1; D is unresolved. V gave up 0 bases and J gave up 1 base, with 12 bases separating them. The CDR3 extends over 16 amino acids. Germline V gives CDR1 LNHDA, CDR2 SQIVND (reference sequence). The CDR3 region is CASSIDGRYPNTEAFF. CDR3 DNA sequence: TGTGCCAGTAGTATAGATGGGAGATACCCGAACACTGAAGCTTTCTTT.

V and J are TRBV28 and TRBJ1-5; D unclear. CDR1 MDHEN and CDR2 SYDVKM come from the germline V gene. The CDR3 covers 12 residues. V lost 8 bases and J 6 bases, leaving 11 bases between the germline ends. CDR3 DNA sequence: TGTGCCAGCTGTCAGTGGGGTCAGCCCCAGCATTTT. As protein: CASCQWGQPQHF.

There are a few counts of this clone. The chain is built from TRBV28 and TRBJ1-2; D call uncertain. V lost 2 bases and J 4 bases, leaving 11 bases between the germline ends. The CDR3 contains 14 residues. CDR1 is MDHEN and CDR2 is SYDVKM in the germline V gene. CDR3 region: CASSLSIESYGYTF. The DNA for the CDR3 is TGTGCCAGCAGTTTAAGTATCGAGTCCTATGGCTACACCTTC.

The J gene is TRBJ1-1, the V gene TRBV29-1; 11 bases are a match to TRBD1. The V gene end was trimmed by 6 bases and the J gene end by 5 bases; junction bases not matched to a gene: 11. The CDR3 spans 15 residues. The germline V gene encodes CDR1 SQVTM and CDR2 ANQGSEA. The CDR3: CSVAGQGGGLTEAFF. The CDR3 DNA reads TGCAGCGTCGCGGGACAGGGGGGGGGATTGACTGAAGCTTTCTTT.

J is TRBJ2-2 and V is TRBV27; the D gene is possibly TRBD1 (6 bases). CDR3 length: 14 residues. Per germline, CDR1 MNHEY and CDR2 SMNVEV (reference sequence). V was clipped by 5 bases and J by 5 bases, with 12 bases between them. The chain's CDR3 is CASSPTGNTGELFF. The CDR3 nucleotides are TGTGCCAGCAGTCCTACAGGGAATACCGGGGAGCTGTTTTTT.

CDR3 bases: TGTGCCAGCAGCGATGCGTTCTATAATTCACCCCTCCACTTT. It codes for CASSDAFYNSPLHF. The chain joins TRBV9 to TRBJ1-6; D remains unclear. Trimming removed 3 bases from V and 3 bases from J, with 7 bases in between. This CDR3 region has 14 residues. Germline-derived CDR1 and CDR2 are SGDLS and YYNGEE.

The rearrangement uses TRBV10-3 and TRBJ2-4; D ambiguous. With 0 bases removed from V and 6 bases from J, the gap between germline ends came to 15 bases. The CDR3 length is 16 residues. From germline, CDR1 is ENHRY and CDR2 SYGVKD. In DNA, the CDR3 is TGTGCCATCAGTGAGTCACGGCCCCTCACTGGAAACATTCAGTACTTC. Its translation is CAISESRPLTGNIQYF.

The gene calls are TRBV10-3 and TRBJ1-5, with D unresolved. This CDR3 is built from 15 residues. In germline, CDR1 is ENHRY, CDR2 SYGVKD. Trimming removed 2 bases at V and 2 bases at J, with 10 bases between. The CDR3 is CAISEGFGGNQPQHF. For the CDR3, the DNA is TGTGCCATCAGTGAGGGGTTCGGGGGCAATCAGCCCCAGCATTTT.

The genes are TRBV5-1 and TRBJ2-5; 7 nucleotides line up with TRBD1. V gave up 4 bases and J gave up 2 bases; unmatched junction bases: 2. The CDR3 is 13 amino acids. Germline loops: CDR1 SGHRS, CDR2 YFSETQ. This chain's CDR3 is CASSTQGQETQYF. The CDR3 DNA reads TGCGCCAGCAGCACACAGGGGCAAGAGACCCAGTACTTC.

As to this clone: An end of the junction differs from the germline gene, which may be a read error. This rearrangement joins TRBV6-6 to TRBJ1-2; D not resolved. Germline CDR1 MNHNY, CDR2 SVGAGI (reference sequence). CDR3 length equals 13 residues. The CDR3 sequence: CAGSLMPMTGYTF. CDR3 coding DNA: TGTGCCGGCAGTTTGATGCCAATGACTGGCTACACCTTC.

CDR3 in amino acids: CAISDRGTGELFF. The CDR3 DNA reads TGTGCCATCAGTGATCGCGGCACCGGGGAGCTGTTTTTT. The chain joins TRBV10-3 to TRBJ2-2; D unclear. CDR3 length: 13 amino acids. The ends were cut back, 3 bases at V and 4 bases at J, with 6 bases in the middle. In germline, CDR1 is ENHRY, CDR2 SYGVKD.

The chain links TRBV5-6 to TRBJ2-5; D is undetermined. Germline CDR1 reads SGHDT; CDR2 reads YYEEEE. The CDR3 has 13 residues. V was clipped by 0 bases and J by 2 bases, with 5 bases between them. The CDR3: CASSLGLQETQYF. The CDR3 DNA sequence: TGTGCCAGCAGCTTGGGACTGCAAGAGACCCAGTACTTC.

The chain has TRBV6-5 and TRBJ1-4; D unclear. This CDR3 has 13 amino acids. Trimming removed 5 bases from V and 4 bases from J, with 8 bases in between. Per the germline V gene, CDR1 is MNHEY and CDR2 is SVGAGI. The CDR3 coding sequence is TGTGCCAGCAGTAGAGAGTTTAATGAAAAACTGTTTTTT. Protein product: CASSREFNEKLFF.

This clone was detected only a few times. This chain links TRBV7-8 with TRBJ2-2; D perhaps matches TRBD1 (6 bases). Germline CDR1 and CDR2: SGHVS and FQNEAQ. Trimming cost V 6 bases and J 0 bases, with 17 bases left between them. The CDR3 is 17 residues long. DNA of the CDR3: TGTGCCAGCAGGATAGGGGGTTCCTACGCGAACACCGGGGAGCTGTTTTTT. Its protein product is CASRIGGSYANTGELFF.

For this clone: The junction departs from the called germline gene at one end, perhaps through a read error. The rearrangement links TRBV7-7 to TRBJ2-2, with D possibly TRBD1 on 5 matching bases. This CDR3 comprises 14 residues. Germline assignment: CDR1 SSHAT and CDR2 FNYEAQ (reference sequence). CDR3 loop: CASSRRANTGELFF. The CDR3 nucleotides read TGTGCTAGCAGCCGCAGGGCGAACACCGGGGAGCTGTTTTTT.

This chain links TRBV4-1 with TRBJ1-4; 7 bases match TRBD1. Losses at the gene ends were 0 bases for V and 3 bases for J; bases not matched to a gene: 4. The CDR3 covers 16 residues. CDR1 MGHRA and CDR2 YSYEKL come from the germline V gene. CDR3 sequence (DNA): TGCGCCAGCAGCCAAGAGCCCAGGGGGGCTAATGAAAAACTGTTTTTT. The encoded protein is CASSQEPRGANEKLFF.

This chain connects TRBV4-3 to TRBJ1-4, with 8 positions matching TRBD1. V lost 3 bases, J lost 6 bases, and 12 bases stayed unmatched. Germline CDR1 and CDR2: LGHNA and YSLEER. The CDR3 extends over 17 amino acids. The CDR3 bases are TGCGCCAGCAGCCAGGCCCCGGACAGGGTTAGGGATGAAAAACTGTTTTTT. Its protein product is CASSQAPDRVRDEKLFF.

This clone is a singleton in its sample. The chain recombines TRBV7-6 with TRBJ2-3, with a possible D match to TRBD2 (5 bases). This CDR3 has 16 residues. V lost 1 base to trimming and J lost 4 bases, with 15 bases between them. The V gene's germline CDR1 is SGHVS and CDR2 FNYEAQ. The CDR3 reads CASSLVRGPNPDTQYF. For the CDR3, the DNA is TGTGCCAGCAGCTTAGTCAGAGGGCCTAATCCAGATACGCAGTATTTT. Using reference TRBV7-6 and TRBJ2-3 for the parts outside the CDR3, the full variable domain is GAGVSQSPRYKVTKRGQDVALRCDPISGHVSLYWYRQALGQGPEFLTYFNYEAQQDKSGLPNDRFSAERPEGSISTLTIQRTEQRDSAMYRCASSLVRGPNPDTQYFGPGTRLTVL.

This clone was recorded only once. V and J are TRBV6-5 and TRBJ2-3, with D perhaps matching TRBD1 or TRBD2 (5 bases each). The CDR3 is made up of 14 amino acids. Germline CDR1 MNHEY, CDR2 SVGAGI. V was shortened by 5 bases and J by 6 bases, with 15 bases between the two germline ends. The chain's CDR3 is CASSPREGWDTQYF. CDR3 bases: TGTGCCAGCAGTCCCCGCGAGGGGTGGGATACGCAGTATTTT.